These T cell receptor beta chains were read from a single sample in a study of CD8+ T cells in alopecia areata. Method: immunoSEQ multiplex PCR; TCRdb's copy keeps in-frame clones and lacks some. The sample gives 180,000 or so clones, about 47% of which show up once; around 9.1% is in the top ten. The input for sequencing was CD8+ T cells sorted from blood, taken at approximately week 51, from a patient treated with tofacitinib. Every receptor here comes from a human donor with alopecia areata. CDR3s include the opening cysteine and the closing phenylalanine or tryptophan. D genes are given only for firm matches. Clone size is not always given. Where it is, it says once, few, many or a class for expanded clones.

>TRBJ1-6|few|TRBV7-8|TRBD1|14
CASSFQGGNSPLHF
TGTGCCAGCAGCTTTCAGGGGGGAAATTCACCCCTCCACTTT
>TRBJ1-6|few|TRBV5-4|TRBD1|14
CASSLRTGGSPLHF
TGTGCCAGCAGCCTAAGGACAGGGGGCTCACCCCTCCACTTT
>TRBJ1-2|few|TRBV30|.|12
CACRDHTDGYTF
TGTGCCTGTCGGGACCATACAGATGGCTACACCTTC
>TRBJ2-2|few|TRBV7-9|.|13
CASSPSNTGELFF
TGTGCCAGCAGCCCTTCTAACACCGGGGAGCTGTTTTTT
>TRBJ1-6|few|TRBV4-1|.|15
CASSQDSSYNSPLHF
TGCGCCAGCAGCCAAGACAGCAGCTATAATTCACCCCTCCACTTT
>TRBJ1-5|.|TRBV2|.|13
CASSGGSNQPQHF
TGTGCCAGCAGTGGTGGCAGCAATCAGCCCCAGCATTTT
>TRBJ2-5|few|TRBV9|.|13
CASSETLGETQYF
TGTGCCAGCAGCGAAACCCTTGGAGAGACCCAGTACTTC
>TRBJ1-1|.|TRBV5-6|.|13
CASSSTLNTEAFF
TGTGCCAGCAGCTCTACTCTGAACACTGAAGCTTTCTTT
>TRBJ1-4|.|TRBV29-1|.|13
CSVDGGADEKLFF
TGCAGCGTTGACGGTGGGGCGGATGAAAAACTGTTTTTT
>TRBJ1-2|.|TRBV27|TRBD1|13
CASSETGNYGYTF
TGTGCCAGCAGTGAGACAGGGAACTATGGCTACACCTTC
>TRBJ2-5|.|TRBV2|.|11
CASNQGETQYF
TGTGCCAGCAACCAGGGGGAGACCCAGTACTTC
>TRBJ2-7|few|TRBV13|TRBD2|14
CASSFMGGTYEQYF
TGTGCCAGCAGCTTCATGGGGGGGACCTACGAGCAGTACTTC
>TRBJ1-2|few|TRBV11-2|.|12
CASSLDGYGYTF
TGTGCCAGCAGCTTAGACGGCTATGGCTACACCTTC
>TRBJ1-5|.|TRBV27|.|15
CASSRAGASNQPQHF
TGTGCCAGCAGTCGGGCGGGGGCTAGCAATCAGCCCCAGCATTTT
>TRBJ1-2|.|TRBV30|.|13
CAWSWSGNYGYTF
TGTGCCTGGAGTTGGTCAGGAAACTATGGCTACACCTTC
>TRBJ2-1|.|TRBV30|.|16
CAWSTDPRLAETEQFF
TGTGCCTGGAGTACCGATCCTAGGCTAGCCGAGACCGAGCAGTTCTTC
>TRBJ1-4|.|TRBV15|.|15
CATSRESGFYEKLFF
TGTGCCACCAGCAGGGAATCAGGGTTCTACGAAAAACTGTTTTTT